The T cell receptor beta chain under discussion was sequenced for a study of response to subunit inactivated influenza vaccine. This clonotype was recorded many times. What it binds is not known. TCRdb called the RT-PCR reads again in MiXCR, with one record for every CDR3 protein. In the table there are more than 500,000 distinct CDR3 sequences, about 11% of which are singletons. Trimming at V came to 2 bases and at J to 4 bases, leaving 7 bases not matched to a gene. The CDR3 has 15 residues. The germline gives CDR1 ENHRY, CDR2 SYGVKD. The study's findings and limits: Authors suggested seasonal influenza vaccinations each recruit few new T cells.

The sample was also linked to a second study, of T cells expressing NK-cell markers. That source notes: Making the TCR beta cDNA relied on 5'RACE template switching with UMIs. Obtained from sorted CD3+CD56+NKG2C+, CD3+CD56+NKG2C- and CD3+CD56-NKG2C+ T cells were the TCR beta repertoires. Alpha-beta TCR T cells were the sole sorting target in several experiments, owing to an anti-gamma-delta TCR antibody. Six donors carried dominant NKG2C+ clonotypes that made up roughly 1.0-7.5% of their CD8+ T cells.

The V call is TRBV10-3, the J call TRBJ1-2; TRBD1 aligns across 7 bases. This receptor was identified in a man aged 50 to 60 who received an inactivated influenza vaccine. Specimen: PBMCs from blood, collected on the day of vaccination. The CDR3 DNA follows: TGTGCCATCAGTGAGGAATTTCAGGGGGGCTATGGCTACACCTTC. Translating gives CAISEEFQGGYGYTF.